The 5 T cell receptor beta chains below come from one sample, sequenced in a study of blood T cell repertoires in COVID-19. Produced via immunoSEQ multiplex PCR; TCRdb's table is partial and in-frame only. The sample lists a few hundred thousand clones, about 91% occurring once. Sequenced sample: PBMCs or T cells enriched from blood (not recorded which). These receptors came from a woman between 40 and 55 years old with acute COVID-19.

CDR3 protein: CASSPGQIQETQYF. The CDR3 nucleotides are TGTGCCAGCAGTCCCGGACAGATCCAAGAGACCCAGTACTTC. V is TRBV28 and J is TRBJ2-5; weak D call: TRBD1 (6 bases). V was cut by 5 bases and J by 1 base, with 11 bases left in between. The CDR3 covers 14 residues. Germline loops: CDR1 MDHEN, CDR2 SYDVKM.

This clone was seen a few times. CDR3 sequence (DNA): TGTGCCAGCAGCCAAGAGTGGGCCGGAAACACCATATATTTT. Protein: CASSQEWAGNTIYF. The chain combines TRBV3-1 (or the pseudogene TRBV3-2) with TRBJ1-3; D unresolved. Trimming removed 0 bases at V and 4 bases at J, with 7 bases between. The CDR3 length is 14 residues. The germline V gene encodes CDR1 LGHDT and CDR2 YNNKEL (reference sequence).

V is TRBV29-1 and J is TRBJ2-7, with 10 nucleotides matching TRBD2. The CDR3 spans 15 residues. Germline CDR1 SQVTM, CDR2 ANQGSEA. The trim removed 6 bases at V and 1 base at J, leaving 9 bases unmatched. The CDR3 region is CSVFTGTSDSYEQYV. For the CDR3, the DNA is TGCAGCGTCTTCACCGGGACTAGCGATTCCTACGAGCAGTACGTC.

The CDR3 is CASRGTSGSNTGELFF. The CDR3 DNA follows: TGTGCCAGCAGGGGGACTAGCGGGAGTAACACCGGGGAGCTGTTTTTT. This chain joins TRBV2 and TRBJ2-2; 14 nucleotides agree with TRBD2. Per the germline V gene, CDR1 is SNHLY and CDR2 is FYNNEI. There are 16 residues in the CDR3. V was pared by 6 bases and J by 2 bases, with 2 bases of the junction left unmatched. Full variable domain (missing parts from reference TRBV2 and TRBJ2-2): EPEVTQTPSHQVTQMGQEVILRCVPISNHLYFYWYRQILGQKVEFLVSFYNNEISEKSEIFDDQFSVERPDGSNFTLKIRSTKLEDSAMYFCASRGTSGSNTGELFFGEGSRLTVL.

The DNA for the CDR3 is TGTGCCAGCAGCCTGGGGACAGGGTTTTTTGGCAATCAGCCCCAGCATTTT. Translated, it gives CASSLGTGFFGNQPQHF. V usage is TRBV7-2 and J usage is TRBJ1-5; 9 bases are shared with TRBD1. This CDR3 is built from 17 residues. Trimming took 5 bases from V and 2 from J; bases not matched to a gene: 10. Germline V lookup: CDR1 SGHTA, CDR2 FQGNSA.